Presented here are 5 T cell receptor beta chains from one specimen sequenced in a study of blood T cell repertoires in COVID-19. Repertoires were generated with immunoSEQ multiplex PCR, while TCRdb's copy carries only in-frame clones and drops some. The repertoire has roughly 220,000 clones, 80% to 85% of them found once; the top ten carry more than 2%. Sequencing input: peripheral blood. These receptor sequences come from a woman aged 55 to 70 with acute or convalescent COVID-19.

The gene calls are TRBV6-2 or TRBV6-3 and TRBJ2-2; 8 bases are shared with TRBD1. The CDR3 is made up of 15 amino acids. The V gene end was trimmed by 2 bases and the J gene end by 6 bases; junction bases not matched to a gene: 5. Looked up from germline, CDR1 is MNHEY and CDR2 is SVGEGT. This chain's CDR3 is CASSYTRQGPGELFF. CDR3 nucleotides: TGTGCCAGCAGTTACACGAGACAGGGGCCCGGGGAGCTGTTTTTT.

The rearrangement uses TRBV9 and TRBJ2-5; TRBD2 agrees at 13 bases. V dropped 3 bases and J dropped 1; count of bases not matched to a gene: 6. CDR3 length equals 17 residues. Germline assignment: CDR1 SGDLS and CDR2 YYNGEE. CDR3 coding DNA: TGTGCCAGCAGCGATGGACTAGCGGGGGTTCCCCAAGAGACCCAGTACTTC. As protein: CASSDGLAGVPQETQYF.

This clone was observed a few times. The chain carries TRBV15 and TRBJ2-7; TRBD1 matches at 7 bases. After removal of 1 base from V and 11 bases from J, the junction contained 5 bases not matched to a gene. This CDR3 spans 12 amino acids. From germline, CDR1 is LNHNV and CDR2 YYDKDF (reference sequence). The CDR3 loop reads CATSRGDRWKYF. The CDR3 DNA is TGTGCCACCAGCAGAGGGGACAGATGGAAGTACTTC.

This chain links TRBV5-4 with TRBJ2-3; 14 nucleotides line up with TRBD2. The CDR3 has 17 residues. With V trimmed by 1 base and J by 7 bases, 8 bases remained unmatched. Germline V gene data show CDR1 as SGHNT and CDR2 as YYREEE (reference sequence). CDR3 nucleotides: TGTGCCAGCAGCTTGTACTCCGGGACTAGCGGGGGAAATACGCAGTATTTT. Protein product: CASSLYSGTSGGNTQYF.

This clone has a handful of counts. The genes are TRBV4-2 and TRBJ2-7; D uncertain. The CDR3 sequence is 14 residues long. V lost 0 bases, J lost 3 bases, and 9 bases lay in between. CDR1 and CDR2 (germline): LGHNA, YNFKEQ. Here the CDR3 DNA reads TGTGCCAGCAGCCAAGATCAACAGCTCTACGAGCAGTACTTC. It codes for CASSQDQQLYEQYF.